The clone carrying this TCR beta chain was counted at least ten times. Its antigen is not identified. The CDR3 is 15 amino acids. Looked up from germline, CDR1 is SNHLY and CDR2 is FYNNEI. V was shortened by 8 bases and J by 4 bases, with 20 bases between the two germline ends. This record belongs to a study of T cell repertoires in cytomegalovirus infection. Study information: Both CMV infection and a matching HLA type were indicated by public TCR beta signatures.

Points from the study as a whole: Summed public TCR beta family frequency identified CMV carriers bearing the relevant HLA. It was HLA-C-restricted CMV-specific TCR beta clonotypes that dominated the response ex vivo.

TCRdb reanalysed the reads using MiXCR and keeps one entry per CDR3 protein. The sample carries almost 500,000 distinct CDR3 sequences, about 10% recorded once. The specimen sequenced was PBMCs. The TCR was taken from a human donor in good health (CMV status not recorded). Some clones in this sample may be carry-over from other donors' samples. The chain uses TRBV2 and TRBJ1-1, with D uncertain. The CDR3 loop is CASGLVRVTITEAFF. The CDR3 nucleotides read TGTGCCAGCGGGTTGGTTAGGGTCACGATCACTGAAGCTTTCTTT.